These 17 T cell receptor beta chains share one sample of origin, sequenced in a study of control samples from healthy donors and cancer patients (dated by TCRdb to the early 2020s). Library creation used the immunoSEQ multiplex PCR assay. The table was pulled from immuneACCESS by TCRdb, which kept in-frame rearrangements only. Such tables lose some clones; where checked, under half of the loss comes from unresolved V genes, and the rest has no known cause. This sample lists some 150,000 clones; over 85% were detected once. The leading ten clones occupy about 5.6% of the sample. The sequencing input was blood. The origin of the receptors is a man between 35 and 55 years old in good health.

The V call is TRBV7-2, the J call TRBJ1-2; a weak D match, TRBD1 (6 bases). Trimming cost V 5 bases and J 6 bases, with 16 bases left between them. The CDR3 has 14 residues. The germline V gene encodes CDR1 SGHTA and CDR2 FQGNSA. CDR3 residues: CASSPLQGRDGYTF. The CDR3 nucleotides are TGTGCCAGCAGCCCTCTCCAGGGGAGGGATGGCTACACCTTC.

CDR3 DNA sequence: TGCGCCAGCAGCTTGGGTCGGAGCTCTGGAAACACCATATATTTT. Protein sequence: CASSLGRSSGNTIYF. J is TRBJ1-3 and V is TRBV5-1; no firm D call. From germline, CDR1 is SGHRS and CDR2 YFSETQ. Trimming left V 0 bases short and J 0 bases short, with 7 bases between. The CDR3 runs to 15 residues.

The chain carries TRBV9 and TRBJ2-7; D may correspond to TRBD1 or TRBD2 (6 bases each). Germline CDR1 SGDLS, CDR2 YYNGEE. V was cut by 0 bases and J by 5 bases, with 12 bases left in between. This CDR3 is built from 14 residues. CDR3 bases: TGTGCCAGCAGCGTAGAGGGGGGAGTCGACGAGCAGTACTTC. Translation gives CASSVEGGVDEQYF.

In DNA form, the CDR3 reads TGTGCCAGCAGCCCGACAGGGGGAACCTCTGGAAACACCATATATTTT. This encodes CASSPTGGTSGNTIYF. This chain uses TRBV7-8 with TRBJ1-3; 9 bases align to TRBD1. The germline gives CDR1 SGHVS, CDR2 FQNEAQ. There are 16 residues in the CDR3. Unmatched junction bases numbered 5, after V lost 5 bases and J lost 0 bases.

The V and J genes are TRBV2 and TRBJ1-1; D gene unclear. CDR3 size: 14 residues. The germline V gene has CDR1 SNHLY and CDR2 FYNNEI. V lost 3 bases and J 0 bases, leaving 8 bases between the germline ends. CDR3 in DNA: TGTGCCAGCAGTGAGATAACCCTGAACACTGAAGCTTTCTTT. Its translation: CASSEITLNTEAFF.

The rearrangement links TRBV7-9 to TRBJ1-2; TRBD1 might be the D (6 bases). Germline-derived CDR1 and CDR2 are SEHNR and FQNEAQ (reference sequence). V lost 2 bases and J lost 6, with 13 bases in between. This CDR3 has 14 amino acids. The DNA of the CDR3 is TGTGCCAGCAGCTTAATCAGTCAGGGGAATGGCTACACCTTC. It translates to CASSLISQGNGYTF.

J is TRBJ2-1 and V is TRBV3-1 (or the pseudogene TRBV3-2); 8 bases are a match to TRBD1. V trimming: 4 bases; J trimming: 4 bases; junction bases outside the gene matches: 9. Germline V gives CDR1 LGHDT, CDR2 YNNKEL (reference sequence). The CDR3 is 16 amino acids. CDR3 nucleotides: TGTGCCAGCAGCCGATCGGGACAGGTGAAGTACAATGAGCAGTTCTTC. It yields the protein CASSRSGQVKYNEQFF.

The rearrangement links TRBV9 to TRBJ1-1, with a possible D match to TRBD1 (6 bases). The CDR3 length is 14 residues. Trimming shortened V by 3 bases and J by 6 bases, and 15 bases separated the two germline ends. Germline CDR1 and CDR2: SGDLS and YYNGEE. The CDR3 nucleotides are TGTGCCAGCAGCGAAACACCGGGGGCTCCTGAAGCTTTCTTT. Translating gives CASSETPGAPEAFF.

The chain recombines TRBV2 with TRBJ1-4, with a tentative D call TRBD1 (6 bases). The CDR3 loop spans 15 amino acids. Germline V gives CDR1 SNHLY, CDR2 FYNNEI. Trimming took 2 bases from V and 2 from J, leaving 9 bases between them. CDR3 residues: CASSEPQGTNEKLFF. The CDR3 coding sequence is TGTGCCAGCAGTGAACCCCAGGGGACTAATGAAAAACTGTTTTTT. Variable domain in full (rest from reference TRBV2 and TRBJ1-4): EPEVTQTPSHQVTQMGQEVILRCVPISNHLYFYWYRQILGQKVEFLVSFYNNEISEKSEIFDDQFSVERPDGSNFTLKIRSTKLEDSAMYFCASSEPQGTNEKLFFGSGTQLSVL.

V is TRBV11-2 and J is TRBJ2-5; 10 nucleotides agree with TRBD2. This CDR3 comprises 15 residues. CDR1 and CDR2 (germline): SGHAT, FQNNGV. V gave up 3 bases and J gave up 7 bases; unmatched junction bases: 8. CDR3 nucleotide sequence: TGTGCCAGCAGCTTCGGACTAGCGGAGAGGAGGACCCAGTACTTC. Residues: CASSFGLAERRTQYF.

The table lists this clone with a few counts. Here the CDR3 reads CASSTGGGAGHGYTF. DNA for the CDR3: TGTGCCAGCAGTACCGGTGGGGGGGCCGGGCATGGCTACACCTTC. The chain employs TRBV6-4 and TRBJ1-2, with D maybe TRBD1 (6 bases). The CDR3 totals 15 residues. V dropped 5 bases and J dropped 6 bases, with 19 bases sitting between them. Germline V lookup: CDR1 MRHNA, CDR2 SNTAGT.

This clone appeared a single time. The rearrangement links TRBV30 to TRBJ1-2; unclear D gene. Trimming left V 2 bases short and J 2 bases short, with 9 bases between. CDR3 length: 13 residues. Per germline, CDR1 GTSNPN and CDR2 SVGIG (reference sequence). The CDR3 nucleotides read TGTGCCTGGAGTACACCCCAGAACTATGGCTACACCTTC. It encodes CAWSTPQNYGYTF. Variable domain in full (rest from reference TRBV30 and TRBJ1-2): SQTIHQWPATLVQPVGSPLSLECTVEGTSNPNLYWYRQAAGRGLQLLFYSVGIGQISSEVPQNLSASRPQDRQFILSSKKLLLSDSGFYLCAWSTPQNYGYTFGSGTRLTVV.

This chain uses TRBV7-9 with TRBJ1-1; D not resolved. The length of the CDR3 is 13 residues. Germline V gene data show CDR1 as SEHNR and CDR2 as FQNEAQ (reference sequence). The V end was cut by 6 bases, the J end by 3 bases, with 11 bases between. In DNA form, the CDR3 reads TGTGCCAGCAGGGAGAGTGGGTACACTGAAGCTTTCTTT. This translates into CASRESGYTEAFF.

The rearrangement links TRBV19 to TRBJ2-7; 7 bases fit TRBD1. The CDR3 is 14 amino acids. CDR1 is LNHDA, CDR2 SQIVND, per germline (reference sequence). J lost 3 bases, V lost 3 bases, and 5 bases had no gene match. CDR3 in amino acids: CASSIFTGDYEQYF. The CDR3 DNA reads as TGTGCCAGTAGTATCTTCACAGGGGACTACGAGCAGTACTTC.

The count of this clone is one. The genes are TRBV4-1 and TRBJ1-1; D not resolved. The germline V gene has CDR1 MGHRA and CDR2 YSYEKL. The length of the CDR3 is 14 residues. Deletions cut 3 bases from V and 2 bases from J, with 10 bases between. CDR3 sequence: CASSHFAHNTEAFF. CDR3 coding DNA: TGCGCCAGCAGCCACTTTGCCCATAACACTGAAGCTTTCTTT.

CDR3 loop: CASSSAGGGGNQPQHF. For the CDR3, the DNA is TGTGCCAGCAGCTCCGCAGGGGGCGGCGGCAATCAGCCCCAGCATTTT. The rearrangement joins TRBV7-9 to TRBJ1-5; 8 bases map to TRBD1. The CDR3 consists of 16 residues. Germline CDR1 reads SEHNR; CDR2 reads FQNEAQ (reference sequence). V trimming: 4 bases; J trimming: 2 bases; junction bases outside the gene matches: 7.

In nucleotides, the CDR3 is TGTGCCAGTAGTATAAGGGCCTCTGGAAACACCATATATTTT. Translating gives CASSIRASGNTIYF. This sequence joins TRBV19 and TRBJ1-3; no clear D. In germline, CDR1 is LNHDA, CDR2 SQIVND (reference sequence). This CDR3 contains 14 residues. The V end lost 2 bases, the J end lost 0 bases, and 5 bases lay between the germline ends.